Following are 4 T cell receptor beta chains from one sample sequenced in a study of human T cells and chemical hapten exposure. Time point defined: patch test 3, about 24 weeks after DPC sensitization. As to treatment: therapeutic diphenylcyclopropenone sensitization with weekly scalp DPC. Using its own MiXCR run on the RACE reads, TCRdb lists one record per CDR3 protein. The data contain about 160,000 distinct CDR3 sequences, 25% to 30% of them seen just once; the ten biggest clones take up approximately 2.3%. Sequencing used whole blood, obtained in connection with sensitization to the hapten diphenylcyclopropenone (DPC). Receptors were obtained from a woman aged 18-30 years with alopecia areata. Some clones in this sample may be carry-over from other donors' samples.

This clonotype turned up a few times. V and J are TRBV5-8 and TRBJ2-7; 9 bases map to TRBD1. This CDR3 spans 16 amino acids. The V gene's germline CDR1 is SGHTS and CDR2 YDEGEE. The ends lost 3 bases at V and 3 bases at J; junction bases unmatched: 10. The DNA for the CDR3 is TGTGCCAGCAGCTGGATGCCCCCGGGACAGGGCTACGAGCAGTACTTC. Protein sequence: CASSWMPPGQGYEQYF.

This clonotype showed up just a few times. The chain has TRBV4-3 and TRBJ1-1, with 9 bases fitting TRBD1. Trimming cost V 4 bases and J 3 bases; bases outside gene matches: 3. CDR1 and CDR2 from the germline V gene are LGHNA and YSLEER. The CDR3 is 14 amino acids. The CDR3 region is CASSRTGVDTEAFF. DNA of the CDR3: TGCGCCAGCAGCCGGACAGGGGTGGACACTGAAGCTTTCTTT.

This chain uses TRBV4-1 with TRBJ2-4; 7 nucleotides line up with TRBD2. V gave up 4 bases and J gave up 2 bases; unmatched junction bases: 17. Germline CDR1 is MGHRA and CDR2 is YSYEKL. The CDR3 contains 19 residues. This chain's CDR3 is CASSPVGGRGFGTKNIQYF. For the CDR3, the DNA is TGCGCCAGCAGCCCGGTAGGCGGGAGAGGGTTCGGGACCAAAAACATTCAGTACTTC.

V is TRBV7-9 and J is TRBJ1-4; 7 bases are shared with TRBD1. CDR3 length: 16 amino acids. The V gene end was trimmed by 1 base and the J gene end by 0 bases; junction bases not matched to a gene: 2. CDR1 SEHNR and CDR2 FQNEAQ come from the germline V gene (reference sequence). The CDR3 coding sequence is TGTGCCAGCAGCTTAGGACAGGGCGCAACTAATGAAAAACTGTTTTTT. Its protein product is CASSLGQGATNEKLFF. The entire variable domain, with the rest obtained from reference TRBV7-9 and TRBJ1-4, is as follows: DTGVSQNPRHKITKRGQNVTFRCDPISEHNRLYWYRQTLGQGPEFLTYFQNEAQLEKSRLLSDRFSAERPKGSFSTLEIQRTEQGDSAMYLCASSLGQGATNEKLFFGSGTQLSVL.